This TCR beta chain was captured by sequencing in a study of patients and donors after allogeneic stem cell transplantation. TCRdb reanalysed the RT-PCR reads using MiXCR and keeps one entry per CDR3 protein. The table shows about 960,000 distinct CDR3 sequences, with roughly 18% occurring only once. The source of this sequence is a human donor who was either an allogeneic HSCT recipient or a stem cell or donor lymphocyte infusion donor (not recorded which). It is not recorded whose cells these are; they may come from a transplant donor. Input material: blood, either unsorted or a sorted T cell fraction (not recorded which).

CDR3 loop: CASSTNPLDTQYF. CDR3 nucleotides: TGTGCCAGCAGCACCAATCCCCTAGATACGCAGTATTTT. The V and J genes are TRBV7-8 and TRBJ2-3; D unresolved. The CDR3 is 13 residues long. V gave up 5 bases and J gave up 5 bases, with 11 bases separating them. The germline gives CDR1 SGHVS, CDR2 FQNEAQ.